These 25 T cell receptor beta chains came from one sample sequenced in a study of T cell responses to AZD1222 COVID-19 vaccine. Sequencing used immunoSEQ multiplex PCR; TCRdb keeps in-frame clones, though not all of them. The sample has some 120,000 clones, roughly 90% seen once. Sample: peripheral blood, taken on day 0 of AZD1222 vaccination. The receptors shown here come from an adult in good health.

This CDR3 is CASSVDPYSNQPQHF. The CDR3 nucleotides are TGTGCCAGCAGCGTCGACCCCTATAGCAATCAGCCCCAGCATTTT. J is TRBJ1-5 and V is TRBV4-2; no definite D call. V dropped 5 bases and J dropped 0 bases, with 11 bases sitting between them. The length of the CDR3 is 15 residues. Germline V gene sequence: CDR1 LGHNA, CDR2 YNFKEQ.

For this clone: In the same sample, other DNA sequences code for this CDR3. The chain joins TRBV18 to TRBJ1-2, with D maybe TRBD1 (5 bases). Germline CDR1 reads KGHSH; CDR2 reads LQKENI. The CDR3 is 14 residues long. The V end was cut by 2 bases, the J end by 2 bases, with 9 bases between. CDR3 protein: CASSPSGGNYGYTF. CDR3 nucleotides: TGTGCCAGCTCACCAAGCGGGGGGAACTATGGCTACACCTTC.

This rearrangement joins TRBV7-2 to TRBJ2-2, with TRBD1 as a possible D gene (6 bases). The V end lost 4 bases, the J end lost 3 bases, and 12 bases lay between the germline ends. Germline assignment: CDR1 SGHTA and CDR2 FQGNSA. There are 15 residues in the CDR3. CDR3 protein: CASSSTGRYTGELFF. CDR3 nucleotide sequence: TGTGCCAGCAGCTCTACAGGGCGCTACACCGGGGAGCTGTTTTTT.

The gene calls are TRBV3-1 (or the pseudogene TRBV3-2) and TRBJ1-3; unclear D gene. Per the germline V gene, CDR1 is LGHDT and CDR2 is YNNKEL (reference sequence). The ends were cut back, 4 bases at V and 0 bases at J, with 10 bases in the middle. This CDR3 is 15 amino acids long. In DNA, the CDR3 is TGTGCCAGCAGCCCCGGACTGATCTCTGGAAACACCATATATTTT. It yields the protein CASSPGLISGNTIYF.

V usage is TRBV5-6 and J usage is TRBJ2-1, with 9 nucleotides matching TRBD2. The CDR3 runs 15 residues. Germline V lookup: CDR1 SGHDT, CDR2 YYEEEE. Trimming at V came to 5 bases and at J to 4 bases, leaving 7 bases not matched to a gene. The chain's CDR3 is CASREVSGGYNEQFF. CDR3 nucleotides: TGTGCCAGCAGGGAGGTTAGCGGGGGTTACAATGAGCAGTTCTTC.

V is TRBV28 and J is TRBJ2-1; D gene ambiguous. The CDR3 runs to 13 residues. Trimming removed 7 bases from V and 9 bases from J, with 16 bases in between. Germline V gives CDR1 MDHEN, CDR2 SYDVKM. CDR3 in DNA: TGTGCCAGCAACCCTCCGAGGAAATCTGAGCAGTTCTTC. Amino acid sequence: CASNPPRKSEQFF. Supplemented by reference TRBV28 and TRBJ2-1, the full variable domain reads DVKVTQSSRYLVKRTGEKVFLECVQDMDHENMFWYRQDPGLGLRLIYFSYDVKMKEKGDIPEGYSVSREKKERFSLILESASTNQTSMYLCASNPPRKSEQFFGPGTRLTVL.

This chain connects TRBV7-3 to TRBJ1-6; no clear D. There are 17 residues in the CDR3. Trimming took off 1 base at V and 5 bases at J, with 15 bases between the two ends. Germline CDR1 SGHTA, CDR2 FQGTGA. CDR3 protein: CASSLNGRKVNNSPLHF. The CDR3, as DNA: TGTGCCAGCAGCTTAAATGGGAGGAAGGTGAATAATTCACCCCTCCACTTT.

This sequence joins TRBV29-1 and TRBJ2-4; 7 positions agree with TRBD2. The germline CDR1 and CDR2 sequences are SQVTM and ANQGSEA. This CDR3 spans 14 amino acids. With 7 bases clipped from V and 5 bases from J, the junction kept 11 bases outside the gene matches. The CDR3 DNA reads TGCAGCGCCATCCGGGGGGAGGCGCAAAACATTCAGTACTTC. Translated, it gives CSAIRGEAQNIQYF.

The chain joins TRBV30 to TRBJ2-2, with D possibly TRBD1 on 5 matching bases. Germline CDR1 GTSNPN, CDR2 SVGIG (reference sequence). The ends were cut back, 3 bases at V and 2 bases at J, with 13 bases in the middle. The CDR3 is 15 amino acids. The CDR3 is CAWRRGRINTGELFF. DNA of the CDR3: TGTGCCTGGAGAAGGGGCAGGATAAACACCGGGGAGCTGTTTTTT.

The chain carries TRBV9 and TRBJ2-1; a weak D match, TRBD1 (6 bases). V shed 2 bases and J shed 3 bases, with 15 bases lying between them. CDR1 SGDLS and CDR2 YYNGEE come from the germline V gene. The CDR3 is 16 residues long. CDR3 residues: CASSVSRDTDYNEQFF. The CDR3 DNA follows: TGTGCCAGCAGCGTCTCCCGGGACACCGACTACAATGAGCAGTTCTTC.

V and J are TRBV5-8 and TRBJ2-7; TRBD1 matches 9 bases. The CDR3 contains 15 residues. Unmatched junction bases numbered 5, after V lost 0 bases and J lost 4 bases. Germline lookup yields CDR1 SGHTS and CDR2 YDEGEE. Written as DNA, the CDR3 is TGTGCCAGCAGCTTGGCCGGGACAGGGTATTACGAGCAGTACTTC. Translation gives CASSLAGTGYYEQYF.

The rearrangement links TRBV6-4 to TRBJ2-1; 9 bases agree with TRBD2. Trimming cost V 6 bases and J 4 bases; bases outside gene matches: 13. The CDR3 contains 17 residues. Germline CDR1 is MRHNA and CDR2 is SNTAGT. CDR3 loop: CASRVEASGDQYNEQFF. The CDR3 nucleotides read TGTGCCAGCAGAGTCGAGGCTAGCGGGGACCAATACAATGAGCAGTTCTTC.

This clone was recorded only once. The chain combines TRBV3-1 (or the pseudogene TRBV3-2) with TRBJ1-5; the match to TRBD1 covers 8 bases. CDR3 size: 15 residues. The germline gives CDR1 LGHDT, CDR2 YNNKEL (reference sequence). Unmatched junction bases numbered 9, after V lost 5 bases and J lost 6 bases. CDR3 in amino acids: CASSLTGAEGQPQHF. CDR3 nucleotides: TGTGCCAGCAGCTTGACAGGGGCGGAGGGTCAGCCCCAGCATTTT.

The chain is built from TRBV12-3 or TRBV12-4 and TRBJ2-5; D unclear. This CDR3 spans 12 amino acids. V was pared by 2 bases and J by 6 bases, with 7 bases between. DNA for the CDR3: TGTGCCAGCAGTTTATTAATGCAGACCCAGTACTTC. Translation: CASSLLMQTQYF.

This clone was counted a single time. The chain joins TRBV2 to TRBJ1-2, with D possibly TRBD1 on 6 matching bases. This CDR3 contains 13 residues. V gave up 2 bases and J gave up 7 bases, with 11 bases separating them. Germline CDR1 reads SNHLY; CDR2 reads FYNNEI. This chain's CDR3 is CASSETGLGGYTF. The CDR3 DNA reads TGTGCCAGCAGTGAAACAGGGTTGGGTGGCTACACCTTC.

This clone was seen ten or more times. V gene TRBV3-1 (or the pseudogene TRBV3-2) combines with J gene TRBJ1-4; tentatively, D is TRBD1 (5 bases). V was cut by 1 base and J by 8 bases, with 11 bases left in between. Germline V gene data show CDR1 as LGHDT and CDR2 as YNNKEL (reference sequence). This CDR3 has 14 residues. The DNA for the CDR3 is TGTGCCAGCAGCCAAGTTTCGGGGGGAGAAAAACTGTTTTTT. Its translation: CASSQVSGGEKLFF.

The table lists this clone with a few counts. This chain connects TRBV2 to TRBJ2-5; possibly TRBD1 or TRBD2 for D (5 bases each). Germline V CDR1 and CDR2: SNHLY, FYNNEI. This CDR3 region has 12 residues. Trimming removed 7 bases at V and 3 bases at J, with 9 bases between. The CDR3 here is CASTWGKETQYF. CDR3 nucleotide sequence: TGTGCCAGCACGTGGGGGAAAGAGACCCAGTACTTC.

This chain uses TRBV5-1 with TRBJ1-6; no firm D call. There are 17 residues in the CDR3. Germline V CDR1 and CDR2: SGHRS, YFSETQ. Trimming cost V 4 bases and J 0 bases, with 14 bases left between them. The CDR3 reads CASSPSAGSSYNSPLHF. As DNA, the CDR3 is TGCGCCAGCAGCCCGTCGGCCGGGAGCTCCTATAATTCACCCCTCCACTTT.

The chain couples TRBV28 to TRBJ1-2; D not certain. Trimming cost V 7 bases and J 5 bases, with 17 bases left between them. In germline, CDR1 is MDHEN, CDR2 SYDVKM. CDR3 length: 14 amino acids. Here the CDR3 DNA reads TGTGCCAGCACCTCAACGACCCGGAGGTATGGCTACACCTTC. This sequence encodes CASTSTTRRYGYTF.

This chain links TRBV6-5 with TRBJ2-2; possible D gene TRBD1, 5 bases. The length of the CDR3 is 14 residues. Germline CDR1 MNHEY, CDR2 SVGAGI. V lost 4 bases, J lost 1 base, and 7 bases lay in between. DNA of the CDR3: TGTGCCAGCAGTTTAACAGGGAACACCGGGGAGCTGTTTTTT. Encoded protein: CASSLTGNTGELFF.

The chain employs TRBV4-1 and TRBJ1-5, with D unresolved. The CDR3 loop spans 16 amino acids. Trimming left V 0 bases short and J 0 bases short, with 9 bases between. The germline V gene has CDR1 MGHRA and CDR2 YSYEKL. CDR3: CASSQDGRYSNQPQHF. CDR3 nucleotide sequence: TGCGCCAGCAGCCAAGATGGACGGTATAGCAATCAGCCCCAGCATTTT.

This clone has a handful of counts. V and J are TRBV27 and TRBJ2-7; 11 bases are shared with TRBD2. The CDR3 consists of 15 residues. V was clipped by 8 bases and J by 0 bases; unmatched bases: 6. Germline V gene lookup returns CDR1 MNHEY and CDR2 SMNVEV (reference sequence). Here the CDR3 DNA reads TGTGCCAGCCGGGGACTAGCGGCTTTCTCCTACGAGCAGTACTTC. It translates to CASRGLAAFSYEQYF.

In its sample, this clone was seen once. CDR3 region: CASSPSGYDQPQHF. The CDR3 coding sequence is TGTGCCAGCAGCCCATCGGGGTACGATCAGCCCCAGCATTTT. This chain uses TRBV7-9 with TRBJ1-5; D gene ambiguous. The CDR3 spans 14 residues. Trimming took 5 bases from V and 5 from J, leaving 13 bases between them. Germline-derived CDR1 and CDR2 are SEHNR and FQNEAQ (reference sequence).

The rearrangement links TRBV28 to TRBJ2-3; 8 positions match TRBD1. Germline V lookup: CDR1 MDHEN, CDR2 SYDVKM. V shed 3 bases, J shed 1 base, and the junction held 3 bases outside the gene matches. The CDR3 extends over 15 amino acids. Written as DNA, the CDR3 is TGTGCCAGCAGTTTCGACAGGGGTCGCACAGATACGCAGTATTTT. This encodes CASSFDRGRTDTQYF.

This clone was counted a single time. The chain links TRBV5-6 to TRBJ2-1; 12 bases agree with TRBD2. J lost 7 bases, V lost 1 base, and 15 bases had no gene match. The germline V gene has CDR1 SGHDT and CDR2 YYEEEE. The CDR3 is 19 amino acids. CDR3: CASSLTRGPLAGGRNEQFF. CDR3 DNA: TGTGCCAGCAGCTTGACTCGAGGCCCACTAGCGGGGGGAAGGAATGAGCAGTTCTTC.